The 14 T cell receptor beta chains listed next were all sequenced from one sample in a study of control samples from healthy donors and cancer patients. Method: immunoSEQ multiplex PCR; TCRdb's copy keeps in-frame clones and lacks some. The sample comprises about 130,000 clones, about 91% of which are singletons, and 8.5% to 10% rests with the top ten. The sample taken for sequencing was blood. The origin of the receptors is a man between 18 and 35 years old in good health.

J is TRBJ2-7 and V is TRBV7-3; the match to TRBD1 covers 7 bases. There are 14 residues in the CDR3. The ends lost 5 bases at V and 0 bases at J; junction bases unmatched: 4. Germline V lookup: CDR1 SGHTA, CDR2 FQGTGA. CDR3 DNA sequence: TGTGCCAGCAGCCAACAGGGGTCCTCCTACGAGCAGTACTTC. It yields the protein CASSQQGSSYEQYF.

V usage is TRBV13 and J usage is TRBJ2-1; 10 bases are a match to TRBD2. The CDR3 covers 17 residues. The junction had 17 bases not matched to a gene; V was cut back by 6 bases and J by 9 bases. Germline-derived CDR1 and CDR2 are PRHDT and FYEKMQ (reference sequence). The CDR3 coding sequence is TGTGCCAGCAGGAGCGCAGCGGGGGGGCCTTGGGGTGGTGAGCAGTTCTTC. It translates to CASRSAAGGPWGGEQFF.

The V gene is TRBV4-1, the J gene TRBJ2-1; perhaps D is TRBD1 or TRBD2 (5 bases each). The V end lost 1 base, the J end lost 5 bases, and 24 bases lay between the germline ends. This CDR3 comprises 19 residues. Germline CDR1 reads MGHRA; CDR2 reads YSYEKL. The DNA of the CDR3 is TGCGCCAGCAGCCAAGGGCCCGACAGACGACTCACCGGGAACAATGAGCAGTTCTTC. It is translated as CASSQGPDRRLTGNNEQFF.

The V gene is TRBV3-1 (or the pseudogene TRBV3-2), the J gene TRBJ2-5; 13 nucleotides agree with TRBD2. CDR1 is LGHDT and CDR2 is YNNKEL in the germline V gene (reference sequence). The V gene end was trimmed by 5 bases and the J gene end by 1 base; junction bases not matched to a gene: 7. This CDR3 spans 17 amino acids. CDR3 amino acids: CASSGTSGGAGQETQYF. CDR3 nucleotide sequence: TGTGCCAGCAGCGGTACTAGCGGGGGGGCAGGCCAAGAGACCCAGTACTTC.

The rearrangement joins TRBV7-6 to TRBJ1-2; TRBD1 might be the D (5 bases). CDR3 length equals 15 residues. V was clipped by 4 bases and J by 2 bases, with 14 bases between them. The V gene's germline CDR1 is SGHVS and CDR2 FNYEAQ. The CDR3 DNA reads TGTGCCAGCAGCTACCTGGGGGATAGGAACTATGGCTACACCTTC. Protein product: CASSYLGDRNYGYTF.

The chain recombines TRBV19 with TRBJ1-5; D unclear. Per the germline V gene, CDR1 is LNHDA and CDR2 is SQIVND (reference sequence). There are 13 residues in the CDR3. The germline V and J ends were trimmed by 7 bases and 5 bases, with 12 bases remaining between them. Here the CDR3 reads CASTFGPDQPQHF. The CDR3, as DNA: TGTGCCAGTACATTCGGTCCGGATCAGCCCCAGCATTTT.

The V and J genes are TRBV2 and TRBJ2-5, with 7 bases that match TRBD1. Germline V lookup: CDR1 SNHLY, CDR2 FYNNEI. The trim removed 9 bases at V and 3 bases at J, leaving 1 base unmatched. The CDR3 spans 11 residues. CDR3 region: CASGTEETQYF. CDR3 nucleotides: TGTGCCAGTGGGACAGAAGAGACCCAGTACTTC.

The chain uses TRBV6-5 and TRBJ1-1, with D hard to call. Trimming stripped 4 bases from V and 1 base from J, with 16 bases between. The CDR3 runs 16 residues. Germline CDR1 and CDR2: MNHEY and SVGAGI. Here the CDR3 reads CASSSAGRNPNTEAFF. CDR3 sequence (DNA): TGTGCCAGCAGTTCGGCCGGGAGAAACCCGAACACTGAAGCTTTCTTT.

Only one count was recorded for this clone. The V gene is TRBV30, the J gene TRBJ1-1, with D perhaps TRBD1 (5 bases). The CDR3 has 12 residues. Trimming shortened V by 4 bases and J by 5 bases, and 11 bases separated the two germline ends. Germline loops: CDR1 GTSNPN, CDR2 SVGIG (reference sequence). CDR3 in DNA: TGTGCCTGGACCCACGGGGGAACTGAAGCTTTCTTT. It translates to CAWTHGGTEAFF. The full variable domain, its missing parts supplied by reference TRBV30 and TRBJ1-1, is SQTIHQWPATLVQPVGSPLSLECTVEGTSNPNLYWYRQAAGRGLQLLFYSVGIGQISSEVPQNLSASRPQDRQFILSSKKLLLSDSGFYLCAWTHGGTEAFFGQGTRLTVV.

This chain links TRBV15 with TRBJ1-4; possibly TRBD1 for D (6 bases). With 0 bases removed from V and 7 bases from J, the gap between germline ends came to 12 bases. The germline V gene has CDR1 LNHNV and CDR2 YYDKDF (reference sequence). The CDR3 runs 15 residues. CDR3 DNA sequence: TGTGCCACCAGCAGAGATGGGGGGGCTCTTGAAAAACTGTTTTTT. Translated: CATSRDGGALEKLFF.

The chain couples TRBV5-1 to TRBJ1-2, with TRBD1 as a possible D gene (5 bases). This CDR3 region has 14 residues. Germline CDR1 reads SGHRS; CDR2 reads YFSETQ. The germline V and J ends were trimmed by 0 bases and 3 bases, with 9 bases remaining between them. CDR3 sequence: CASSLAATDYGYTF. CDR3 nucleotide sequence: TGCGCCAGCAGCTTGGCTGCGACAGACTATGGCTACACCTTC. The full variable domain, with the rest looked up from reference TRBV5-1 and TRBJ1-2, is KAGVTQTPRYLIKTRGQQVTLSCSPISGHRSVSWYQQTPGQGLQFLFEYFSETQRNKGNFPGRFSGRQFSNSRSEMNVSTLELGDSALYLCASSLAATDYGYTFGSGTRLTVV.

V is TRBV6-6 and J is TRBJ1-2; 10 bases line up with TRBD1. The CDR3 covers 15 residues. Unmatched junction bases numbered 3, after V lost 2 bases and J lost 3 bases. Per the germline V gene, CDR1 is MNHNY and CDR2 is SVGAGI (reference sequence). The CDR3 bases are TGTGCCAGCAGTTACGAAGGACAGGGGGACTATGGCTACACCTTC. Translated: CASSYEGQGDYGYTF.

A word on this clone: Other nucleotide sequences in the sample specify the same CDR3. This chain joins TRBV7-9 and TRBJ2-1, with D possibly being TRBD1 (6 bases). Deletions cut 2 bases from V and 2 bases from J, with 16 bases between. The CDR3 consists of 17 residues. Germline V CDR1 and CDR2: SEHNR, FQNEAQ (reference sequence). The CDR3 sequence is CASSLRTARKTYNEQFF. CDR3 sequence (DNA): TGTGCCAGCAGCTTAAGGACAGCCCGTAAAACCTACAATGAGCAGTTCTTC.

This chain uses TRBV11-2 with TRBJ2-1; 7 nucleotides agree with TRBD1. CDR1 SGHAT and CDR2 FQNNGV come from the germline V gene. V shed 6 bases, J shed 1 base, and the junction held 3 bases outside the gene matches. The CDR3 is 14 residues long. This CDR3 reads CASSYRGSYNEQFF. CDR3 nucleotides: TGTGCCAGCAGTTACAGGGGTTCCTACAATGAGCAGTTCTTC. The full variable domain, completed using reference TRBV11-2 and TRBJ2-1, is EAGVAQSPRYKIIEKRQSVAFWCNPISGHATLYWYQQILGQGPKLLIQFQNNGVVDDSQLPKDRFSAERLKGVDSTLKIQPAKLEDSAVYLCASSYRGSYNEQFFGPGTRLTVL.